What follows are 27 T cell receptor beta chains derived from one specimen sequenced in a study of blood T cell repertoires in COVID-19. The data were produced by immunoSEQ multiplex PCR, yet TCRdb's version contains in-frame clones alone and is incomplete. The sample holds approximately 170,000 clones; less than 90% are singletons and the top ten take roughly 4%. Sequencing was performed on peripheral blood. The source is a woman between 70 and 85 years old with acute or convalescent COVID-19.

The genes are TRBV7-9 and TRBJ2-1; the D gene is possibly TRBD1 (5 bases). Trimming cost V 5 bases and J 5 bases, with 19 bases left between them. Germline V gene lookup returns CDR1 SEHNR and CDR2 FQNEAQ (reference sequence). The CDR3 is 16 residues long. CDR3 DNA sequence: TGTGCCAGCAGCAACGCGTTGTTGGGGCAAAACAATGAGCAGTTCTTC. Its translation: CASSNALLGQNNEQFF.

This sequence joins TRBV27 and TRBJ1-3; D call uncertain. CDR1 and CDR2 from the germline V gene are MNHEY and SMNVEV (reference sequence). V was cut by 6 bases and J by 2 bases, with 17 bases left in between. This CDR3 is 16 amino acids long. The CDR3 coding sequence is TGTGCCAGCAGCGCCGCCATAAGAGGCGCTGGAAACACCATATATTTT. Residues: CASSAAIRGAGNTIYF.

This chain connects TRBV6-6 to TRBJ2-3; possible D gene TRBD1, 6 bases. The ends were cut back, 6 bases at V and 6 bases at J, with 19 bases in the middle. The germline gives CDR1 MNHNY, CDR2 SVGAGI (reference sequence). The CDR3 extends over 15 amino acids. CDR3 amino acids: CASSGTGPRRDTQYF. Written as DNA, the CDR3 is TGTGCCAGCAGCGGCACAGGGCCCCGGCGGGATACGCAGTATTTT.

The table lists this clone with a few counts. This sequence joins TRBV15 and TRBJ1-2; D remains unclear. CDR1 LNHNV and CDR2 YYDKDF come from the germline V gene (reference sequence). Deletions cut 0 bases from V and 1 base from J, with 3 bases between. This CDR3 comprises 13 residues. This CDR3 is CATSRDLNYGYTF. CDR3 in DNA: TGTGCCACCAGCAGAGATCTTAACTATGGCTACACCTTC.

This clone turned up a few times. This chain uses TRBV16 with TRBJ1-2; maybe TRBD1 (6 bases). Germline values: CDR1 KGHSY, CDR2 FQNENV. Between the trimmed V and J ends, which lost 3 bases and 3 bases, there was a span of 14 bases. The CDR3 is made up of 15 amino acids. CDR3 sequence (DNA): TGTGCCAGCAGCCATCTTCATACAGGGTACTATGGCTACACCTTC. Translation: CASSHLHTGYYGYTF.

The chain combines TRBV30 with TRBJ2-1; TRBD1 is a possible D gene (5 bases). This CDR3 contains 14 residues. Trimming took 4 bases from V and 3 from J, leaving 13 bases between them. Germline V gene lookup returns CDR1 GTSNPN and CDR2 SVGIG (reference sequence). The DNA of the CDR3 is TGTGCCTGGACAGTGGCAGGGAACTACAATGAGCAGTTCTTC. Encoded protein: CAWTVAGNYNEQFF.

The chain employs TRBV6-6 and TRBJ1-5; no clear D gene. Germline CDR1 is MNHNY and CDR2 is SVGAGI (reference sequence). The CDR3 covers 14 residues. Between the trimmed V and J ends, which lost 3 bases and 6 bases, there was a span of 12 bases. The CDR3 bases are TGTGCCAGCAGTTATGAGGGTATCGGTCAGCCCCAGCATTTT. It specifies CASSYEGIGQPQHF.

This clone was observed once. The genes are TRBV7-2 and TRBJ1-1; D unresolved. CDR3 length: 14 amino acids. V was pared by 2 bases and J by 2 bases, with 9 bases between. Germline V gene lookup returns CDR1 SGHTA and CDR2 FQGNSA. The CDR3 DNA is TGTGCCAGCAGCTTACAGATCCTCAACACTGAAGCTTTCTTT. This sequence encodes CASSLQILNTEAFF.

This clone was detected once. The CDR3 here is CASIQGASNYGYTF. DNA for the CDR3: TGTGCCAGCATCCAGGGGGCCTCCAACTATGGCTACACCTTC. This chain joins TRBV2 and TRBJ1-2, with 8 bases that match TRBD1. This CDR3 has 14 amino acids. Germline values: CDR1 SNHLY, CDR2 FYNNEI. With 7 bases clipped from V and 2 bases from J, the junction kept 6 bases outside the gene matches.

The CDR3 region has the DNA TGTGCCACCAGCAGAGATCCCCCCAACAGGAACACTGAAGCTTTCTTT. It is translated as CATSRDPPNRNTEAFF. V gene TRBV15 combines with J gene TRBJ1-1; D is ambiguous. This CDR3 has 16 residues. Germline V lookup: CDR1 LNHNV, CDR2 YYDKDF (reference sequence). The V end was cut by 0 bases, the J end by 1 base, with 12 bases between. Combining the CDR3 with reference TRBV15 and TRBJ1-1 gives the whole variable domain DAMVIQNPRYQVTQFGKPVTLSCSQTLNHNVMYWYQQKSSQAPKLLFHYYDKDFNNEADTPDNFQSRRPNTSFCFLDIRSPGLGDTAMYLCATSRDPPNRNTEAFFGQGTRLTVV.

This chain uses TRBV18 with TRBJ2-7; 9 nucleotides match TRBD2. This CDR3 has 15 residues. Germline V gives CDR1 KGHSH, CDR2 LQKENI. After removal of 4 bases from V and 1 base from J, the junction contained 5 bases not matched to a gene. The CDR3 sequence: CASSQISGGSYEQYF. Here the CDR3 DNA reads TGTGCCAGCTCACAAATTAGCGGGGGATCCTACGAGCAGTACTTC.

J is TRBJ2-5 and V is TRBV10-3; 14 bases are shared with TRBD2. The CDR3 sequence is 20 residues long. Per germline, CDR1 ENHRY and CDR2 SYGVKD. V lost 6 bases and J lost 5; bases outside the gene matches: 20. The CDR3: CAISPGLAGVRGNSRETQYF. The DNA for the CDR3 is TGTGCCATCAGCCCGGGACTAGCGGGAGTTAGGGGAAATTCTAGGGAGACCCAGTACTTC.

This clone appeared once. The chain is built from TRBV28 and TRBJ2-7; TRBD2 aligns across 9 bases. V was clipped by 6 bases and J by 2 bases; unmatched bases: 14. CDR3 size: 17 residues. The germline gives CDR1 MDHEN, CDR2 SYDVKM. The CDR3 DNA is TGTGCCAGCAGACAGCGCGGGAGGGCCCCCGGAACCTACGAGCAGTACTTC. Protein product: CASRQRGRAPGTYEQYF. Using reference TRBV28 and TRBJ2-7 for the parts outside the CDR3, the full variable domain is DVKVTQSSRYLVKRTGEKVFLECVQDMDHENMFWYRQDPGLGLRLIYFSYDVKMKEKGDIPEGYSVSREKKERFSLILESASTNQTSMYLCASRQRGRAPGTYEQYFGPGTRLTVT.

The chain uses TRBV28 and TRBJ1-4, with 7 bases identical to TRBD1. Germline CDR1 reads MDHEN; CDR2 reads SYDVKM. The trim removed 5 bases at V and 10 bases at J, leaving 10 bases unmatched. The CDR3 spans 14 residues. CDR3 protein: CASSPGGTYGKLFF. The CDR3 coding sequence is TGTGCCAGCAGTCCAGGGGGAACCTACGGAAAACTGTTTTTT.

This rearrangement joins TRBV4-1 to TRBJ2-5; 11 bases match TRBD2. V gave up 1 base and J gave up 1 base; unmatched junction bases: 5. The CDR3 sequence is 17 residues long. Looked up from germline, CDR1 is MGHRA and CDR2 is YSYEKL. In DNA form, the CDR3 reads TGCGCCAGCAGCCAAGGCCTAGCGGGGGGACTCCAAGAGACCCAGTACTTC. Its protein product is CASSQGLAGGLQETQYF.

The chain carries TRBV3-1 (or the pseudogene TRBV3-2) and TRBJ1-2, with 8 bases aligning to TRBD1. J gave up 4 bases and V 1 base, and 11 bases lay outside the gene matches. The CDR3 has 17 residues. The germline CDR1 and CDR2 sequences are LGHDT and YNNKEL (reference sequence). The CDR3 sequence is CASSQGISGGHTYGYTF. CDR3 coding DNA: TGTGCCAGCAGCCAAGGAATTTCAGGGGGCCATACCTATGGCTACACCTTC.

On this clone: A junction end diverges from the germline sequence, so it may reflect a read error. The chain carries TRBV3-1 (or the pseudogene TRBV3-2) and TRBJ1-1, with TRBD1 matching 7 bases. The CDR3 loop spans 13 amino acids. The germline V gene has CDR1 LGHDT and CDR2 YNNKEL (reference sequence). The CDR3 bases are TGTGCCAGCAGCCCGACAGGGAACCCTGAAGCTTTCTTT. Protein product: CASSPTGNPEAFF.

This chain connects TRBV5-1 to TRBJ1-4, with a weak D call TRBD1 (5 bases). The length of the CDR3 is 14 residues. Trimming pared 4 bases from V and 5 bases from J, leaving 12 bases between. Germline V CDR1 and CDR2: SGHRS, YFSETQ. For the CDR3, the DNA is TGCGCCAGCAGCATGCAGGGTGTGAATGAAAAACTGTTTTTT. As protein: CASSMQGVNEKLFF.

V is TRBV6-4 and J is TRBJ2-3; D remains unclear. Trimming cost V 7 bases and J 2 bases, with 16 bases left between them. Germline V gene lookup returns CDR1 MRHNA and CDR2 SNTAGT. CDR3 size: 15 residues. CDR3 loop: CASMERRSNTDTQYF. CDR3 in DNA: TGTGCCAGCATGGAGCGACGGAGTAACACAGATACGCAGTATTTT.

The chain has TRBV5-8 and TRBJ2-7; 8 bases match TRBD1. The junction had 12 bases not matched to a gene; V was cut back by 4 bases and J by 3 bases. The V gene's germline CDR1 is SGHTS and CDR2 YDEGEE. The CDR3 runs to 16 residues. Written as DNA, the CDR3 is TGTGCCAGCAGCCATAGGGAGGTGACAGGGGACTACGAGCAGTACTTC. Translation gives CASSHREVTGDYEQYF.

This sequence joins TRBV5-1 and TRBJ2-7, with D possibly being TRBD1 (6 bases). Per the germline V gene, CDR1 is SGHRS and CDR2 is YFSETQ. V gave up 4 bases and J gave up 3 bases, with 11 bases separating them. This CDR3 is built from 13 residues. The CDR3 spells CASSGAGVYEQYF. Written as DNA, the CDR3 is TGCGCCAGCAGCGGCGCAGGGGTCTACGAGCAGTACTTC.

The V call is TRBV18, the J call TRBJ2-7; 8 nucleotides agree with TRBD1. CDR3 length: 12 residues. The V and J ends lost 6 bases and 7 bases, in that order; junction bases with no gene match: 5. Germline V gene lookup returns CDR1 KGHSH and CDR2 LQKENI. The CDR3 DNA is TGTGCCAGCTCGACCGGGACAGGTGAGCAGTACTTC. Protein: CASSTGTGEQYF.

The chain joins TRBV20-1 to TRBJ1-2, with 7 bases that match TRBD1. CDR3 length: 11 amino acids. Germline CDR1 is DFQATT and CDR2 is SNEGSKA (reference sequence). Germline trimming cut 6 bases from V and 7 bases from J; bases unmatched to any gene: 5. CDR3 nucleotides: TGCAGTGCAATTACAGGGGTTGGCTACACCTTC. Residues: CSAITGVGYTF.

The chain recombines TRBV7-3 with TRBJ2-5; D may be TRBD1 (5 bases). V gave up 5 bases and J gave up 9 bases, with 16 bases separating them. The CDR3 is made up of 13 amino acids. CDR1 is SGHTA and CDR2 is FQGTGA in the germline V gene. The chain's CDR3 is CASSQEGAPPQYF. The CDR3 nucleotides are TGTGCCAGCAGCCAGGAAGGGGCCCCCCCCCAGTACTTC.

The chain couples TRBV4-2 to TRBJ2-1; 9 bases agree with TRBD2. The CDR3 extends over 16 amino acids. V dropped 0 bases and J dropped 7; count of bases not matched to a gene: 7. Germline assignment: CDR1 LGHNA and CDR2 YNFKEQ. This CDR3 reads CASSQDLAGSRNEQFF. The DNA of the CDR3 is TGTGCCAGCAGCCAAGACCTAGCGGGGTCGCGTAATGAGCAGTTCTTC.

The rearrangement uses TRBV10-3 and TRBJ1-6, with 9 bases lining up with TRBD1. V trimming: 6 bases; J trimming: 5 bases; junction bases outside the gene matches: 2. This CDR3 is built from 14 residues. Per the germline V gene, CDR1 is ENHRY and CDR2 is SYGVKD. In nucleotides, the CDR3 is TGTGCCATCAGGGACAGGGGTGATAATTCACCCCTCCACTTT. It translates to CAIRDRGDNSPLHF.

V and J are TRBV27 and TRBJ2-1, with 10 bases fitting TRBD2. V was pared by 3 bases and J by 7 bases, with 3 bases of the junction left unmatched. The germline V gene has CDR1 MNHEY and CDR2 SMNVEV (reference sequence). The CDR3 extends over 14 amino acids. The CDR3 region has the DNA TGTGCCAGCAGTTTCGGACTAGCGGATAATGAGCAGTTCTTC. Residues: CASSFGLADNEQFF.